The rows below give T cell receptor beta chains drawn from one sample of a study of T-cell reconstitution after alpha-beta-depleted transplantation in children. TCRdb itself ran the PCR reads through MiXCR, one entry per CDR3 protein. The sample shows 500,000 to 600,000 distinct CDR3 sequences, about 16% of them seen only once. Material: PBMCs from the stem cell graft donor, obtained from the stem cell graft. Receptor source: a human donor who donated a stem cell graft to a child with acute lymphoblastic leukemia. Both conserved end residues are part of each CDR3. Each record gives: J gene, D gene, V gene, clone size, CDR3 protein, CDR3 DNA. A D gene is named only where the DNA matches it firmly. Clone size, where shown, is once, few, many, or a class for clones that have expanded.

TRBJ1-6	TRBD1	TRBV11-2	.	CASSPLIRTGIGNSPLHF	TGTGCCAGCAGTCCTTTGATAAGGACAGGGATCGGTAATTCACCCCTCCACTTT
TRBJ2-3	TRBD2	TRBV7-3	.	CASSSGLAGRRTDTQYF	TGTGCCAGCAGCTCAGGACTAGCGGGCCGAAGGACAGATACGCAGTATTTT
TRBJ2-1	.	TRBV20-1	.	CSAIMGTYNEQFF	TGCAGTGCTATTATGGGGACCTACAATGAGCAGTTCTTC
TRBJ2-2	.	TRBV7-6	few	CASSLEGSGELFF	TGTGCCAGCAGCTTAGAAGGGTCCGGGGAGCTGTTTTTT
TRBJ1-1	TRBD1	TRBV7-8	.	CASSLGDRGRVVITEAFF	TGTGCCAGCAGCTTAGGAGACAGGGGGCGGGTTGTAATAACTGAAGCTTTCTTT
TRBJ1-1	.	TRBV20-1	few	CSAAGPNTEAFF	TGCAGTGCGGCGGGCCCGAACACTGAAGCTTTCTTT
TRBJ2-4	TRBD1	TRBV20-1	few	CSAKTGVAKNIQYF	TGCAGTGCTAAGACAGGGGTAGCCAAAAACATTCAGTACTTC
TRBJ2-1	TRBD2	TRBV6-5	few	CASSYSFLAGEGENEQFF	TGTGCCAGCAGTTACTCTTTCCTAGCGGGAGAAGGGGAAAATGAGCAGTTCTTC
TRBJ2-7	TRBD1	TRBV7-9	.	CASSYGQEEDHEQYF	TGTGCCAGCAGTTACGGACAGGAGGAGGACCACGAGCAGTACTTC
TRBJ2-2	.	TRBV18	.	CASSPQPDTGELFF	TGTGCCAGCTCACCACAACCGGACACCGGGGAGCTGTTTTTT
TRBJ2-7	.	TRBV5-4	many	CASSLFDEQYF	TGTGCCAGCAGCCTCTTTGACGAGCAGTACTTC
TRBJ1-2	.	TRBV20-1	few	CSAIPGGVNYGYTF	TGCAGTGCTATCCCGGGGGGCGTGAACTATGGCTACACCTTC
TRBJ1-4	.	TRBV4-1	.	CASSQDSFNEKLFF	TGCGCCAGCAGCCAAGACAGTTTTAATGAAAAACTGTTTTTT
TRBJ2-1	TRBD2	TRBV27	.	CASSLGLAFEQFF	TGTGCCAGCAGTTTAGGACTAGCTTTTGAGCAGTTCTTC
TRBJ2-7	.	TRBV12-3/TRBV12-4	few	CASSLAQRMVSYEQYF	TGTGCCAGCAGTTTAGCACAGCGGATGGTATCCTACGAGCAGTACTTC
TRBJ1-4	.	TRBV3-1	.	CASSSLQGVKLFF	TGTGCCAGCAGCTCCCTCCAGGGAGTAAAACTGTTTTTT
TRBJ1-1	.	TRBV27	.	CASSPVREYGISNTEAFF	TGTGCCAGCAGCCCCGTAAGAGAGTACGGAATCTCGAACACTGAAGCTTTCTTT
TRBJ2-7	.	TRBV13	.	CASSSGAAEQYF	TGTGCCAGCAGCTCGGGGGCGGCCGAGCAGTACTTC
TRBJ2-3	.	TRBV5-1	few	CASSLVGGPGDTQYF	TGCGCCAGCAGCTTGGTCGGTGGTCCGGGAGATACGCAGTATTTT
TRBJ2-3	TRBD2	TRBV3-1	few	CAASSGGSTDTQYF	TGTGCCGCCTCTAGCGGGGGAAGCACAGATACGCAGTATTTT
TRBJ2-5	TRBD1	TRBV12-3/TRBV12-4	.	CASSTSPQGQETQYF	TGTGCCAGCAGCACCTCGCCTCAGGGACAGGAGACCCAGTACTTC
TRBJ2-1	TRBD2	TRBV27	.	CASSLGTRSYNEQFF	TGTGCCAGCAGTTTAGGGACTAGGTCCTACAATGAGCAGTTCTTC
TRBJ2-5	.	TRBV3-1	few	CASSQPKGVDSQTLKETQYF	TGTGCCAGCAGCCAACCCAAAGGGGTGGACAGTCAGACCTTGAAAGAGACCCAGTACTTC
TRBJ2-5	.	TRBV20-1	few	CSARDHSGQETQYF	TGCAGTGCTAGAGATCATAGCGGCCAAGAGACCCAGTACTTC